This T cell receptor beta chain was obtained from a study of human T cells and chemical hapten exposure. Time point indicated: patch test 1, 2 weeks after DPC sensitization. Indicated treatment: therapeutic diphenylcyclopropenone sensitization with weekly scalp DPC. Study results and caveats: Expanded TCRs clustered into significantly more large CDR3 similarity groups than controls, the analysis revealed.

In this sample, this clonotype turned up many times. The antigen is not known. Germline CDR1 KGHDR, CDR2 SFDVKD. The CDR3 has 16 amino acids. V shed 3 bases and J 4 bases; nucleotides not matched to a gene: 9. TCRdb reanalysed the RACE reads using MiXCR and keeps one entry per CDR3 protein. Among 300,000 to 450,000 distinct CDR3 sequences listed, more than 4.5% were seen once. The specimen was whole blood, collected in connection with sensitization to the hapten diphenylcyclopropenone (DPC). The rearrangement links TRBV24-1 to TRBJ1-2; 8 bases map to TRBD1. This clonotype was obtained from a woman aged 45-60 years with alopecia areata. Some clones in this sample may be carry-over from other donors' samples. The CDR3 region has the DNA TGTGCCACCAGTGATCCACGGACAGGGATTTTCTATGGCTACACCTTC. This sequence encodes CATSDPRTGIFYGYTF.